This T cell receptor (beta chain) was identified during a study of blood T cells in healthy people across ages. Study outcomes and limitations: One million T cells yielded diversity estimates that were considered underestimates. Roughly linearly, TCR beta diversity per million T cells fell as age increased. There was no known CMV status for donors, so expanded clonotype changes were possibly confounded.

Next came a second PCR, run for about 6 to 12 cycles, which used a sample-barcoded 5' primer along with a J-beta primer mix. Each cDNA molecule, via a template-switch adaptor with 12 random nucleotides, was tagged. TCRdb processed the 5' RACE reads anew with MiXCR; each CDR3 protein has one entry. The table includes approximately 810,000 distinct CDR3 sequences, roughly 40% detected once. This clonotype was seen more than once but under ten times. Its antigen is not known. V was pared by 6 bases and J by 8 bases, with 8 bases of the junction left unmatched. This CDR3 comprises 12 residues. Germline values: CDR1 DFQATT, CDR2 SNEGSKA (reference sequence).

The sequencing sample was made of blood. The sequence derives from a man aged 18 to 29 in good health. The V call is TRBV20-1, the J call TRBJ1-1, with TRBD1 matching 8 bases. Written as DNA, the CDR3 is TGCAGTGCCCCCGAAGGACAGGGAGAAGCTTTCTTT. Translated, it gives CSAPEGQGEAFF.